This TCR beta chain was recorded in a study of shared clonotypes between healthy human individuals. As to this clone: Other DNA sequences in this specimen translate into the identical CDR3.

TCRdb keeps only in-frame clones here, not all; method: immunoSEQ multiplex PCR. The sample holds about 2 million clones; about 95% are singletons and the top ten take around 1.2%. Naive CD8 cells, CD45RO-negative and positively selected for CCR7, excluded terminally differentiated effector memory CD45RA+ cells. The specimen was naive CD8+ T cells sorted from blood. The receptor's source is a man between 18 and 29 years old in good health.

The CDR3 DNA sequence: TGTGCCAGCAGCGCGGCCTACGAGCAGTACTTC. Translating it yields CASSAAYEQYF. This sequence joins TRBV7-9 and TRBJ2-7; no clear D. V gave up 5 bases and J gave up 2 bases, with 4 bases separating them. Per germline, CDR1 SEHNR and CDR2 FQNEAQ (reference sequence). The CDR3 loop spans 11 amino acids.